This section outlines one T cell receptor (beta chain) sequence together with its context. This sample stems from a study of blood T cell repertoires in COVID-19. About the study: Samples came from the United States, Italy and Spain, spanning acute and convalescent COVID-19. The analysed material was cDNA or gDNA that came from T cells, B-cell-depleted T cells, or PBMCs.

Original handling: Quantification of nucleated cells was approximated via reference gene primer amplification. Clones were read by immunoSEQ multiplex PCR, and TCRdb kept only the in-frame ones, dropping some. That table furnishes V, J and clone size, whereas the DNA furnished D and trimming. The repertoire holds about 68,000 clones, with roughly 85% as singletons. The specimen sequenced was peripheral blood. This sequence originates from a middle-aged man with acute or convalescent COVID-19.

CDR3 in amino acids: CASSFDAGASEQYV. CDR3 in DNA: TGTGCCAGCAGCTTTGACGCGGGGGCGAGCGAGCAGTACGTC. The V call is TRBV5-6, the J call TRBJ2-7, with a possible D match to TRBD2 (7 bases). CDR1 and CDR2 from the germline V gene are SGHDT and YYEEEE. The CDR3 is made up of 14 amino acids. Trimming left V 2 bases short and J 6 bases short, with 15 bases between.